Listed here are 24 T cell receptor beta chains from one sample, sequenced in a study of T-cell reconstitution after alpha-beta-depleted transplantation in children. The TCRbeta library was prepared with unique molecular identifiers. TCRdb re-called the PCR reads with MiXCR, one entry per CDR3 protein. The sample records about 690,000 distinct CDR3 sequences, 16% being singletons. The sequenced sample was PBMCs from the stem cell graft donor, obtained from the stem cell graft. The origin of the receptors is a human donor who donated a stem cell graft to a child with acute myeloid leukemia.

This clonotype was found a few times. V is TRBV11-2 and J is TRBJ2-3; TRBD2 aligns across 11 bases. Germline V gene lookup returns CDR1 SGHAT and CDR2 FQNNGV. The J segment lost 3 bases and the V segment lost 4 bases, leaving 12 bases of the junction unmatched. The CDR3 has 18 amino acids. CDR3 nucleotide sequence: TGTGCCAGCAGCTCCTTATTGACTAGCGGGACACGGACAGATACGCAGTATTTT. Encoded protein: CASSSLLTSGTRTDTQYF.

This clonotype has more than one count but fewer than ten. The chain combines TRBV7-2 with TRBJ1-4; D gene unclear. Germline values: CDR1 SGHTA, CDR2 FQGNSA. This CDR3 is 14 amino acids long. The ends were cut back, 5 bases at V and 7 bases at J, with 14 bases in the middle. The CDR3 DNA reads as TGTGCCAGCAGCCCTAGCTTCATTAGTGAAAAACTGTTTTTT. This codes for CASSPSFISEKLFF.

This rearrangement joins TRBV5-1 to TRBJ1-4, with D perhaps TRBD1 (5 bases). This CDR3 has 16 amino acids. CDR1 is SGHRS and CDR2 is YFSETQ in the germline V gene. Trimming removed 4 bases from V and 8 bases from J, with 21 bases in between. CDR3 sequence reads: CASSRGGGGLREKLFF. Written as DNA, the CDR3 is TGCGCCAGCAGCCGGGGCGGGGGAGGACTTAGAGAAAAACTGTTTTTT.

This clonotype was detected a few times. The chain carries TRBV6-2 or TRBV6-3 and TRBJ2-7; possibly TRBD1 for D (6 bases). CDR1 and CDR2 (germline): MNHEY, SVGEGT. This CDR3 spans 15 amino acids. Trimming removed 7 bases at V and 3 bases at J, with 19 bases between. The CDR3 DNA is TGTGCCAGCACCGGCGAGACAGGTAGGGTCTACGAGCAGTACGTC. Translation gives CASTGETGRVYEQYV.

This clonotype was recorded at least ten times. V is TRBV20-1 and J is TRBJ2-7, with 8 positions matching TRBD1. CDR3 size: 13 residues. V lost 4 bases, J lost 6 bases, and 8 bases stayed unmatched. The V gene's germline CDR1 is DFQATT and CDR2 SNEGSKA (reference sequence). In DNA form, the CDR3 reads TGCAGTGCTATCGGACAGGGTTGGATCGAGCAGTACGTC. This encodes CSAIGQGWIEQYV.

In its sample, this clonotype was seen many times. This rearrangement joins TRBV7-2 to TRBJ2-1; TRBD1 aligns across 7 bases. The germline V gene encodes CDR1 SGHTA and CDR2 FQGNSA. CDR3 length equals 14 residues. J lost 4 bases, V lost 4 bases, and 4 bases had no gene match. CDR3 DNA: TGTGCCAGCAGCTGGGACAGCTCTTACAATGAGCAGTTCTTC. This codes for CASSWDSSYNEQFF. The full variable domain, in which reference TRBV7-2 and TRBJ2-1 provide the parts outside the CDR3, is GAGVSQSPSNKVTEKGKDVELRCDPISGHTALYWYRQSLGQGLEFLIYFQGNSAPDKSGLPSDRFSAERTGGSVSTLTIQRTQQEDSAVYLCASSWDSSYNEQFFGPGTRLTVL.

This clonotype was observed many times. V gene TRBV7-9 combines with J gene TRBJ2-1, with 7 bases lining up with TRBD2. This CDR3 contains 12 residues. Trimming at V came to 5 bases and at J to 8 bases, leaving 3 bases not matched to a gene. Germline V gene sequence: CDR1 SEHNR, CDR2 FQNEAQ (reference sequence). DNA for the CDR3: TGTGCCAGCAGCCCGGGACTACATGAGCAGTTCTTC. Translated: CASSPGLHEQFF.

This chain's CDR3 is CASSLSTSLASGDYEQYF. CDR3 nucleotide sequence: TGCGCCAGCAGCTTGAGTACCTCTCTGGCTAGCGGAGACTACGAGCAGTACTTC. This chain connects TRBV5-1 to TRBJ2-7, with TRBD2 identical over 7 bases. Germline trimming cut 1 base from V and 3 bases from J; bases unmatched to any gene: 16. CDR3 size: 18 residues. The germline gives CDR1 SGHRS, CDR2 YFSETQ.

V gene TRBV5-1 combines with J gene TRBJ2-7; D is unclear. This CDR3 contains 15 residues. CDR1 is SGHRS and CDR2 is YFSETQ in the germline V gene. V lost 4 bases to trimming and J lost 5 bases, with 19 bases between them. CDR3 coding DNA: TGCGCCAGCAGCCCCCTTAGACTCCGGCTAAACGAGCAGTACTTC. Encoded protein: CASSPLRLRLNEQYF.

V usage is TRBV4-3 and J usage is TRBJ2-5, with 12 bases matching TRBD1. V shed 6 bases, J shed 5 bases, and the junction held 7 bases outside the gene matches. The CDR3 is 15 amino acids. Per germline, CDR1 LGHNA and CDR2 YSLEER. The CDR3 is CASSHGTGGRETQYF. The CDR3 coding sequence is TGCGCCAGCAGTCATGGGACAGGGGGCCGGGAGACCCAGTACTTC.

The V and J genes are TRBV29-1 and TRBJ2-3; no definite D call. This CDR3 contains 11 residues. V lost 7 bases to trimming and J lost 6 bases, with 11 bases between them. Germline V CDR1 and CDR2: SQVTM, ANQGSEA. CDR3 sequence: CSAGRWDTQYF. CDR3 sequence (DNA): TGCAGCGCCGGGCGGTGGGATACGCAGTATTTT.

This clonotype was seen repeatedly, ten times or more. CDR3 in amino acids: CASGRGTEAFF. The CDR3 nucleotides are TGTGCCAGCGGGAGAGGTACTGAAGCTTTCTTT. The rearrangement uses TRBV9 and TRBJ1-1; D gene ambiguous. In germline, CDR1 is SGDLS, CDR2 YYNGEE. V shed 7 bases and J shed 5 bases, with 9 bases lying between them. This CDR3 has 11 amino acids.

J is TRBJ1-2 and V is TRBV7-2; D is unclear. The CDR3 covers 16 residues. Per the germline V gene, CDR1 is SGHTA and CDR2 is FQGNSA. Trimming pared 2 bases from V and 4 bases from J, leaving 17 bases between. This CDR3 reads CASSLTPGDAGYGYTF. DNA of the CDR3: TGTGCCAGCAGCTTAACCCCCGGTGACGCTGGCTATGGCTACACCTTC.

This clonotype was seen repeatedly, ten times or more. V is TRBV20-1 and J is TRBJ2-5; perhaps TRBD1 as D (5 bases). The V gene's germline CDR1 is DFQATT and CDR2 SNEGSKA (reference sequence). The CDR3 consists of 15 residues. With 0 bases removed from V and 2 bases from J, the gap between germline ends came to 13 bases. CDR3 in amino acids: CSARDPEGQQETQYF. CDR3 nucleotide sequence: TGCAGTGCTAGAGATCCAGAAGGACAACAAGAGACCCAGTACTTC.

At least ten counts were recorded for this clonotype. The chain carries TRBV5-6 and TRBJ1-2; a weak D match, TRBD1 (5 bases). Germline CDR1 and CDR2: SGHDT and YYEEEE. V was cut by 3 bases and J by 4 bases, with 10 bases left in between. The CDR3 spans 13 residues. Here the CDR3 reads CASSWGKGYGYTF. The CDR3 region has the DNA TGTGCCAGCAGCTGGGGGAAAGGCTATGGCTACACCTTC.

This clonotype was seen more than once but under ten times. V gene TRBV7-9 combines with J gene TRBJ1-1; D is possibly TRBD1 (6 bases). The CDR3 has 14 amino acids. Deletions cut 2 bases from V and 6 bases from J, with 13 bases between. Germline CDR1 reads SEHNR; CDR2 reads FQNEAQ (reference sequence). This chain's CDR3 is CASSLKGGSPEAFF. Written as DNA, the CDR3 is TGTGCCAGCAGCTTAAAAGGGGGTTCACCTGAAGCTTTCTTT.

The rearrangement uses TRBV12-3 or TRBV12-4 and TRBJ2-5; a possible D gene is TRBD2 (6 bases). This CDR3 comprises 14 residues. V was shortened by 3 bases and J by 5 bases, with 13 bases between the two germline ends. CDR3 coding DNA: TGTGCCAGCAGTTTGGGGGACTCTTCCGAGACCCAGTACTTC. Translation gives CASSLGDSSETQYF.

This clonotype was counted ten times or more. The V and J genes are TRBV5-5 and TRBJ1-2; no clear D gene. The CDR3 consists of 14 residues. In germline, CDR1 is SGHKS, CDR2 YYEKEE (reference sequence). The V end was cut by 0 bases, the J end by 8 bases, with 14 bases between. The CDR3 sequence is CASSLDSQGLGYTF. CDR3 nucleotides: TGTGCCAGCAGCTTGGACAGTCAAGGGCTGGGCTACACCTTC.

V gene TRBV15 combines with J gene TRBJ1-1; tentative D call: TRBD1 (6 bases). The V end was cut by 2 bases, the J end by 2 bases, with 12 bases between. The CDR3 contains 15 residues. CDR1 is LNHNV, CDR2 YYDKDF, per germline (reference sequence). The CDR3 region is CATSRTLGGNTEAFF. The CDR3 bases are TGTGCCACCAGCAGAACCCTAGGGGGAAACACTGAAGCTTTCTTT.

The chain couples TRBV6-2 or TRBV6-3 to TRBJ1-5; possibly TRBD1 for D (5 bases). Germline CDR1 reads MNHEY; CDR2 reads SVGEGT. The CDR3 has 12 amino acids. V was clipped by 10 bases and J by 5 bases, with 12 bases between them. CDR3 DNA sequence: TGTGCCACCGCCCGGGACCATCAGCCCCAGCATTTT. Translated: CATARDHQPQHF.

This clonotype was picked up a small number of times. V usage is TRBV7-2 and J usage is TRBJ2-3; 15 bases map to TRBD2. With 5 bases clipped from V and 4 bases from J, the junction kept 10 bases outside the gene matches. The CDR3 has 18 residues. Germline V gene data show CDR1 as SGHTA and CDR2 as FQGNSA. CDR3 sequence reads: CASSRWTSGGAKPDTQYF. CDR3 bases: TGTGCCAGCAGCCGTTGGACTAGCGGGGGGGCCAAGCCAGATACGCAGTATTTT.

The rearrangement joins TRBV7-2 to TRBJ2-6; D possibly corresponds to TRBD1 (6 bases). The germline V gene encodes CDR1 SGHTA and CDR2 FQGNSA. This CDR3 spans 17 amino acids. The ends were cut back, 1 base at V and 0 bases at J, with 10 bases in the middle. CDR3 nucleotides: TGTGCCAGCAGCTTAGGGGGGCGGTACTCTGGGGCCAACGTCCTGACTTTC. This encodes CASSLGGRYSGANVLTF.

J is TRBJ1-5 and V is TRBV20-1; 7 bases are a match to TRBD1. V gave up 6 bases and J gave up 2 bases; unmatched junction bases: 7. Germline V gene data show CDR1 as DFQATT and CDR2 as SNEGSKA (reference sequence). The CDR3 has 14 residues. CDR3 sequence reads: CSALQGQGNQPQHF. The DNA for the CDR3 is TGCAGTGCGTTACAGGGGCAAGGCAATCAGCCCCAGCATTTT.

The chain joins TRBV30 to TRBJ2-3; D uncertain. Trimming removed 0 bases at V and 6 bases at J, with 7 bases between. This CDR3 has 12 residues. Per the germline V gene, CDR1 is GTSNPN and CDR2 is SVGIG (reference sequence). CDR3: CAWSVRADTQYF. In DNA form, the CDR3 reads TGTGCCTGGAGTGTACGGGCCGATACGCAGTATTTT.